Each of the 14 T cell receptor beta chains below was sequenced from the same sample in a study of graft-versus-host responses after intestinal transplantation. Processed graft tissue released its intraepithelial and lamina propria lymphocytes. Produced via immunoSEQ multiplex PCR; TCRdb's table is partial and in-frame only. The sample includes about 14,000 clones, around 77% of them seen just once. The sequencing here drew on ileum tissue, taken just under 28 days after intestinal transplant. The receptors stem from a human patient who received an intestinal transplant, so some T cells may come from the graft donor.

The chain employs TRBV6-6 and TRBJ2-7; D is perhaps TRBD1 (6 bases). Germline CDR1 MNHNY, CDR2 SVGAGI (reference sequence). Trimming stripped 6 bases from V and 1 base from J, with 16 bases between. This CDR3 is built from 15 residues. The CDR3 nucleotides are TGTGCCAGCAGATCCCGAGGGGGTTTGTCCTACGAGCAGTACGTC. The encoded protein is CASRSRGGLSYEQYV.

This CDR3 reads CASRAGTSDYNEQFF. The CDR3 DNA reads as TGTGCCAGCAGGGCCGGGACTAGCGACTACAATGAGCAGTTCTTC. The chain uses TRBV2 and TRBJ2-1; 10 positions agree with TRBD2. The CDR3 has 15 residues. Losses at the gene ends were 6 bases for V and 3 bases for J; bases not matched to a gene: 5. In germline, CDR1 is SNHLY, CDR2 FYNNEI.

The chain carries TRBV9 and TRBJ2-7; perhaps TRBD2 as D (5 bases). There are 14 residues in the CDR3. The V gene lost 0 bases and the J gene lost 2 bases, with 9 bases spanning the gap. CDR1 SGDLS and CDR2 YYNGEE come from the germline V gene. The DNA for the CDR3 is TGTGCCAGCAGCGTAGATATCGGGGCCTACGAGCAGTACTTC. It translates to CASSVDIGAYEQYF.

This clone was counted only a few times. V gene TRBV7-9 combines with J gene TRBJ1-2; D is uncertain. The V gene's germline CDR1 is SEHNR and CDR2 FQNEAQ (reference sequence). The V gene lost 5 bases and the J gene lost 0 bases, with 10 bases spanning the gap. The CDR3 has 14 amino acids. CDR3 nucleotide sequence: TGTGCCAGCAGCCTCTGGCCCGCTAACTATGGCTACACCTTC. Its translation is CASSLWPANYGYTF.

CDR3 bases: TGTGCCAGCAGTGAAGGGACAGTAGGTGAGACCCAGTACTTC. Translated: CASSEGTVGETQYF. The rearrangement uses TRBV6-1 and TRBJ2-5; D is possibly TRBD1 (6 bases). The length of the CDR3 is 14 residues. Germline CDR1 and CDR2: MNHNS and SASEGT. Trimming stripped 1 base from V and 5 bases from J, with 11 bases between.

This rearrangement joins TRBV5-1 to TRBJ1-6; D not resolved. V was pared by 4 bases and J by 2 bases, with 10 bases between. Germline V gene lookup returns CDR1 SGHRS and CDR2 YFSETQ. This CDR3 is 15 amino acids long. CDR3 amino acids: CASSDRDTYNSPLHF. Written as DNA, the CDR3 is TGCGCCAGCAGCGACCGGGATACCTATAATTCACCCCTCCACTTT.

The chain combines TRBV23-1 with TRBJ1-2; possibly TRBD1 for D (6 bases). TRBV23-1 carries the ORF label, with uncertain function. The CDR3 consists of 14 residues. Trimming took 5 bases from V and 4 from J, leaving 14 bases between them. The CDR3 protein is CASSDYRAAYGYTF. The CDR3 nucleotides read TGCGCCAGCAGTGATTACAGGGCGGCCTATGGCTACACCTTC.

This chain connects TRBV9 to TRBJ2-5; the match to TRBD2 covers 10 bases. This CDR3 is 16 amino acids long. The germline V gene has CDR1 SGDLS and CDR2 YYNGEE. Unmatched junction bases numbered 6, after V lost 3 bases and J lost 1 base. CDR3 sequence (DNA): TGTGCCAGCAGCGAACTAGCGGGGAACCTCCAAGAGACCCAGTACTTC. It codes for CASSELAGNLQETQYF.

CDR3 sequence (DNA): TGTGCCAGCAGCACGGGGGGGGGCTATGGCTACACCTTC. It translates to CASSTGGGYGYTF. This chain connects TRBV7-2 to TRBJ1-2, with D perhaps matching TRBD1 (5 bases). Deletions cut 5 bases from V and 4 bases from J, with 11 bases between. The CDR3 runs to 13 residues. The germline gives CDR1 SGHTA, CDR2 FQGNSA. Supplemented by reference TRBV7-2 and TRBJ1-2, the full variable domain reads GAGVSQSPSNKVTEKGKDVELRCDPISGHTALYWYRQSLGQGLEFLIYFQGNSAPDKSGLPSDRFSAERTGGSVSTLTIQRTQQEDSAVYLCASSTGGGYGYTFGSGTRLTVV.

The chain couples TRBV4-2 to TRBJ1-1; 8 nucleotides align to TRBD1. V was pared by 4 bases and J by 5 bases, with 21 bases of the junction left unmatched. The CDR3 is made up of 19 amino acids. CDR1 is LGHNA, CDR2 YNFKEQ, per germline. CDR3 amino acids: CASSPQGSGTGRWWTEAFF. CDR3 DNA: TGTGCCAGCAGCCCCCAGGGGTCCGGGACAGGCCGGTGGTGGACTGAAGCTTTCTTT.

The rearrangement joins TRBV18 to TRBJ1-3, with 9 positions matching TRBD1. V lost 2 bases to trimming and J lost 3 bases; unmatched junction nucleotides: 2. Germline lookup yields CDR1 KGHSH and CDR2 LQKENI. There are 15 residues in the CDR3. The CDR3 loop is CASSPGQGIGNTIYF. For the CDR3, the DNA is TGTGCCAGCTCACCAGGACAGGGGATTGGAAACACCATATATTTT.

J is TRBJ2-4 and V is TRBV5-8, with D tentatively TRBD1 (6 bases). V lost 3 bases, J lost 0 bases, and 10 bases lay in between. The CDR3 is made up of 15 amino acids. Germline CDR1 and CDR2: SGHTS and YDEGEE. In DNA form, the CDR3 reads TGTGCCAGCAGCTCCGGGACATTAGCCAAAAACATTCAGTACTTC. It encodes CASSSGTLAKNIQYF.

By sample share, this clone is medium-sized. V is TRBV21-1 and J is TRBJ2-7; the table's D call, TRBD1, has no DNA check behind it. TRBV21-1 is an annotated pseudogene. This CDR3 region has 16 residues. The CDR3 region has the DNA TGTGCCAGCAGCCACCCAGGGCAGGGGCCCACTTACGAGCAGTACGTC. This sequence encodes CASSHPGQGPTYEQYV.

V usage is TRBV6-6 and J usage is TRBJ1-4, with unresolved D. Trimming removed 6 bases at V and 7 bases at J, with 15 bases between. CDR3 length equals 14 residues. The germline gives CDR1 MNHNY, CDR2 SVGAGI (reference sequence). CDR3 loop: CASSHVLEGEKLFF. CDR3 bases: TGTGCCAGCAGCCACGTCCTAGAGGGTGAAAAACTGTTTTTT.